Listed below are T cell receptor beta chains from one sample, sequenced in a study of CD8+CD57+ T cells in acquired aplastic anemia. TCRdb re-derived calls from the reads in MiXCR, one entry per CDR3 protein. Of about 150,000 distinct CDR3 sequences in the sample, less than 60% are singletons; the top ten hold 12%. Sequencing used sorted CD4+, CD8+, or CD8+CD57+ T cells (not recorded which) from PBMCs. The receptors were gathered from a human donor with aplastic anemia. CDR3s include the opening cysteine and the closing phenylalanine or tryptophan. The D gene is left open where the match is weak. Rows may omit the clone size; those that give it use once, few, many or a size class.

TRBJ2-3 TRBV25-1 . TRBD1 CVSSPRDRYTDTQYF TGTGTCAGCAGTCCCCGGGACAGATACACAGATACGCAGTATTTT
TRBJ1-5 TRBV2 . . CASSDRGENQPQHF TGTGCCAGCAGTGACAGGGGAGAAAATCAGCCCCAGCATTTT
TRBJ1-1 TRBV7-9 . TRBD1 CASSLRTGEAFF TGTGCCAGCAGCCTACGGACAGGTGAAGCTTTCTTT
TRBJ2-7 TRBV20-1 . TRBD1 CSAREGGRGEQYF TGCAGTGCTAGAGAAGGGGGCCGGGGCGAGCAGTACTTC
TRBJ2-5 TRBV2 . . CASSLGGWGETQYF TGTGCCAGCAGCTTAGGAGGGTGGGGAGAGACCCAGTACTTC
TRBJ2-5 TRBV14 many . CASSQDGVRGETQYF TGTGCCAGCAGCCAAGATGGAGTTAGAGGGGAGACCCAGTACTTC
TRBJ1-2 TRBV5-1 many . CASSLDGAPRGYTF TGCGCCAGCAGCTTGGATGGGGCGCCGAGGGGCTACACCTTC
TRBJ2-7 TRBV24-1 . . CATSDTVTGAVEQYF TGTGCCACCAGTGATACGGTCACCGGGGCCGTCGAGCAGTACTTC
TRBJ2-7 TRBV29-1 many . CSVAGEEQYF TGCAGCGTTGCGGGTGAGGAGCAGTACTTC
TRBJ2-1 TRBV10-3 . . CAIRGEDPYNEQFF TGTGCCATCAGGGGGGAAGATCCCTACAATGAGCAGTTCTTC
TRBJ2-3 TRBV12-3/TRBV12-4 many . CASSPDWGAQYF TGTGCCAGCAGTCCGGACTGGGGGGCGCAGTATTTT
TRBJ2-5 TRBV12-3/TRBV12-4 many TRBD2 CASSPSGGARETQYF TGTGCCAGCAGTCCTAGCGGGGGGGCTAGGGAGACCCAGTACTTC
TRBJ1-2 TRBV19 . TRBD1 CASGDRQLYGYTF TGTGCCAGTGGGGACAGACAACTCTATGGCTACACCTTC
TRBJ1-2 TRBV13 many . CASSTRDGSNYGYTF TGTGCCAGCAGCACGAGGGACGGTTCTAACTATGGCTACACCTTC
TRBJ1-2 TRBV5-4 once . CASRQWQNYGYTF TGTGCCAGCAGACAGTGGCAGAACTATGGCTACACCTTC
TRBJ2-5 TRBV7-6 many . CASSLDSQETQYF TGTGCCAGCAGCTTAGACAGCCAAGAGACCCAGTACTTC
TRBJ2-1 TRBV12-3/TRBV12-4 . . CASRLGPSTSSYNEQFF TGTGCCAGCAGACTTGGACCATCCACAAGCTCCTACAATGAGCAGTTCTTC
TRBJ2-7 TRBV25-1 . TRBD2 CANPGLASSYEQYF TGTGCTAATCCGGGACTAGCGAGCTCCTACGAGCAGTACTTC
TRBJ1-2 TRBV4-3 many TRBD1 CASSQERDSFAHGYTF TGCGCCAGCAGCCAAGAGAGGGACAGCTTTGCTCATGGCTACACCTTC
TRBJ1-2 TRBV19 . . CASSPSPPVGGYTF TGTGCCAGTAGCCCAAGCCCCCCGGTCGGCGGCTACACCTTC
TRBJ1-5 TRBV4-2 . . CASSQEGGGDQPQHF TGTGCCAGCAGCCAAGAAGGAGGGGGTGATCAGCCCCAGCATTTC
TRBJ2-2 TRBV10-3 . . CASSPGTLTGELFF TGTGCCAGCAGCCCCGGGACACTCACCGGGGAGCTGTTTTTT
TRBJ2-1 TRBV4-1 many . CASNQGGEYNEQFF TGCGCCAGCAATCAGGGCGGGGAATACAATGAGCAGTTCTTC
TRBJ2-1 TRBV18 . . CASSPRGKLAYNEQFF TGTGCCAGCTCACCACGGGGTAAGTTGGCCTACAATGAGCAGTTCTTC
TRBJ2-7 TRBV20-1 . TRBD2 CSAPPGSGRALGSYEQYF TGCAGTGCTCCTCCCGGGAGCGGGAGGGCCCTAGGGTCCTACGAGCAGTACTTC
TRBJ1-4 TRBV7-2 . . CASSLRFGFGEKLFF TGTGCCAGCAGCTTACGGTTCGGGTTCGGTGAAAAACTGTTTTTT
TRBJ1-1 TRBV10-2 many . CASSETGGTEAFF TGCGCCAGCAGTGAAACGGGAGGGACTGAAGCTTTCTTT
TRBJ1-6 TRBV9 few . CASSVSAASRGSPLHF TGTGCCAGCAGCGTTTCGGCCGCCTCAAGGGGCTCACCCCTCCACTTT
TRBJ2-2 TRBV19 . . CASNIDPWLGPGELFF TGTGCCAGTAATATAGATCCCTGGCTGGGTCCGGGGGAGCTGTTTTTT
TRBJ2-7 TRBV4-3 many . CASSQDWQPPGEQYF TGCGCCAGCAGCCAAGATTGGCAGCCCCCTGGCGAGCAGTACTTC
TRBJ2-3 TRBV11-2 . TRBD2 CASSYSGGADTQYF TGTGCCAGCAGCTACTCGGGGGGGGCCGATACGCAGTATTTT
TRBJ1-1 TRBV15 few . CATSRGMNTEAFF TGTGCCACCAGCAGAGGGATGAACACTGAAGCTTTCTTT
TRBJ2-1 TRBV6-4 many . CASSESSNRKEQFF TGTGCCAGCAGTGAATCTAGCAACCGGAAGGAGCAGTTCTTC
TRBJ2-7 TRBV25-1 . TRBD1 CASSAGQGYEQYF TGTGCCAGCAGTGCGGGACAGGGCTACGAGCAGTACTTC
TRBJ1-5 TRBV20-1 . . CSARRVYNQPQHF TGCAGTGCTAGAAGAGTTTACAATCAGCCCCAGCATTTT
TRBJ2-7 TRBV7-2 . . CASSRTSTYEQYF TGTGCCAGCAGCCGCACCTCCACTTACGAGCAGTACTTC
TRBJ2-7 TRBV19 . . CASSPGGGRYEQYF TGTGCCAGTAGTCCTGGGGGGGGGCGATACGAGCAGTACTTC
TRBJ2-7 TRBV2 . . CASSAEGPSEQYF TGTGCCAGCAGTGCGGAAGGGCCGAGCGAGCAGTACTTC
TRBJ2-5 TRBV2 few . CASSETAGAQETQYF TGTGCCAGCAGTGAGACGGCGGGCGCACAAGAGACCCAGTACTTC
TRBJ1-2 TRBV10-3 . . CVISEQAGNTF TGTGTCATCAGTGAGCAGGCTGGAAACACCTTC
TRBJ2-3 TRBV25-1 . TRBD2 CASSEARGRDTQYF TGTGCCAGCAGTGAAGCGCGCGGGAGAGATACGCAGTATTTT
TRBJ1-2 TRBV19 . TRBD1 CASSEVRGRDYGYTF TGTGCCAGCAGTGAAGTAAGGGGGCGTGACTATGGCTACACCTTC
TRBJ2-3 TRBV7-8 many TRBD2 CASSLAIRLAEGSYTQYF TGTGCCAGCAGCTTAGCGATTAGACTAGCGGAGGGTTCATATACGCAGTATTTT
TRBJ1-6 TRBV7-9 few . CASAIVDSPLHF TGTGCCAGCGCTATTGTGGATTCACCCCTCCACTTT
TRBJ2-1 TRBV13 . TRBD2 CASSATPVPAGGPDEQFF TGTGCCAGCAGCGCCACCCCTGTACCAGCGGGGGGGCCGGATGAGCAGTTCTTC
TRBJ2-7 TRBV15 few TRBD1 CATSTRRTGDEQYF TGTGCCACCAGCACCCGAAGGACAGGGGACGAGCAGTACTTC
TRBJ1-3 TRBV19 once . CASSSGLRGNTIYF TGTGCCAGTAGTTCAGGGCTGCGGGGAAACACCATATATTTT
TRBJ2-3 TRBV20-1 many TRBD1 CSAETGWGDTQYF TGCAGTGCTGAGACAGGGTGGGGAGATACGCAGTATTTT
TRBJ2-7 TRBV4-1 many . CASSHPDGEQYF TGCGCCAGCAGCCACCCGGATGGCGAGCAGTACTTC
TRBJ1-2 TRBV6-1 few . CASSDRGLWGYTF TGTGCCAGCAGTGATCGGGGGCTTTGGGGCTACACCTTC
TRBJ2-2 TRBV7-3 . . CASSPAGAGKRTGELFF TGTGCCAGCAGCCCCGCGGGGGCAGGGAAGCGCACCGGGGAGCTGTTTTTT
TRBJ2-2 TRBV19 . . CASSMGRAGGELFF TGTGCCAGTAGTATGGGGCGGGCTGGCGGGGAGCTGTTTTTT
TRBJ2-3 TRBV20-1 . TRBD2 CSASGGLAGLDTQYF TGCAGTGCTAGTGGAGGACTAGCGGGGTTAGATACGCAGTATTTT